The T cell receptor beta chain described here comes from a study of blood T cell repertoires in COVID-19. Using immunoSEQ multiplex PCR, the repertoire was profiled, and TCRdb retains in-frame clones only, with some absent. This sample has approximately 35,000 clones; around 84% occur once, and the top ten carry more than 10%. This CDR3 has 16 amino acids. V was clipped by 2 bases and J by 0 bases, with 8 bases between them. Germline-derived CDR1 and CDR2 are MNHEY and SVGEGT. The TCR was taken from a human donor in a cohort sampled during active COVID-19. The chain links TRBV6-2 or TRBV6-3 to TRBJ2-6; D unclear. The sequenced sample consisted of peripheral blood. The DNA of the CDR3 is TGTGCCAGCAGTTACCCTATCCGCTCTGGGGCCAACGTCCTGACTTTC. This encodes CASSYPIRSGANVLTF.